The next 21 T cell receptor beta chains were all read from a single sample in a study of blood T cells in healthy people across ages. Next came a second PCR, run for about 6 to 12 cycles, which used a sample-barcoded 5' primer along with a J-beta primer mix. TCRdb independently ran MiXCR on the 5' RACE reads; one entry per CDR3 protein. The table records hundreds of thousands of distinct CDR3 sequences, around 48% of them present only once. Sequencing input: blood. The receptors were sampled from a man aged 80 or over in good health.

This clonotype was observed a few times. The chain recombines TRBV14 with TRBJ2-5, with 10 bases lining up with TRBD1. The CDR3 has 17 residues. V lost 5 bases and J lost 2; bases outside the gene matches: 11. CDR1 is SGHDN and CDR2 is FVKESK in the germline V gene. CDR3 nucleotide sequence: TGTGCCAGCAGCTCGCGATTGGGACAGGGGTTGCAAGAGACCCAGTACTTC. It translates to CASSSRLGQGLQETQYF.

The DNA of the CDR3 is TGCAGTGCTAGAGATGGGCAGATCCCGAACACCGGGGAGCTGTTTTTT. Its translation: CSARDGQIPNTGELFF. V usage is TRBV20-1 and J usage is TRBJ2-2; D ambiguous. Germline V gives CDR1 DFQATT, CDR2 SNEGSKA (reference sequence). The CDR3 loop spans 16 amino acids. V was pared by 0 bases and J by 0 bases, with 11 bases between.

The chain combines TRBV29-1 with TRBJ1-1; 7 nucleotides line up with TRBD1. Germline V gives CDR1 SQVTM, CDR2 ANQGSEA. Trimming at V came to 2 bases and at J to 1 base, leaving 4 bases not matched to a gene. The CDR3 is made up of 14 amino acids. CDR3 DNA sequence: TGCAGCGTTGAACACCGGGACAGGAACACTGAAGCTTTCTTT. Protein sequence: CSVEHRDRNTEAFF.

The CDR3 bases are TGTGCCAGCAGGCCCCGGGGGGCCTCAGAGACCCAGTACTTC. It encodes CASRPRGASETQYF. V and J are TRBV28 and TRBJ2-7; tentative D call: TRBD2 (7 bases). The last part of the DNA fits TRBJ2-5 better; the J call may be wrong. The CDR3 extends over 14 amino acids. Germline values: CDR1 MDHEN, CDR2 SYDVKM.

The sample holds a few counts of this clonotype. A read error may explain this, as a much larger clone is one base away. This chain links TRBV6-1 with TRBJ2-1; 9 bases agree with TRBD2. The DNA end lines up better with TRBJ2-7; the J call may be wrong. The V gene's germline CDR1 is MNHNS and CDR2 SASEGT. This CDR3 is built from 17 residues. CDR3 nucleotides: TGTGCCAGCAGTCTCCAGCGGGAGGTCTATACCTACAATGAGCAGTACTTC. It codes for CASSLQREVYTYNEQYF.

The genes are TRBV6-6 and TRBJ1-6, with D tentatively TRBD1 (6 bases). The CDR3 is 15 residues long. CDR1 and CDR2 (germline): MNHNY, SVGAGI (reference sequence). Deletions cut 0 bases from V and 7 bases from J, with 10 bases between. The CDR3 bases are TGTGCCAGCAGTTACTCGATAGGGGGAAATTCACCCCTCCACTTT. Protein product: CASSYSIGGNSPLHF.

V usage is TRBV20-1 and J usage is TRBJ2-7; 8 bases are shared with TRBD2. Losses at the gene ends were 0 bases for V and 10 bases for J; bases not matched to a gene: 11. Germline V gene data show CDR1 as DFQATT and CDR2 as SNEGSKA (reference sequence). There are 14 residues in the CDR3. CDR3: CSARDLRGAQGQYF. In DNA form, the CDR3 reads TGCAGTGCTAGAGATTTGCGGGGGGCTCAGGGCCAGTACTTC.

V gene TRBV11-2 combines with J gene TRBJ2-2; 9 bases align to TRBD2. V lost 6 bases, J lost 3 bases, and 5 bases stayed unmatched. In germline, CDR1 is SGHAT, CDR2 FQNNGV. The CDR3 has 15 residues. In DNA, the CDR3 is TGTGCCAGCAGTCCTAGGACTAGCGACACCGGGGAGCTGTTTTTT. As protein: CASSPRTSDTGELFF.

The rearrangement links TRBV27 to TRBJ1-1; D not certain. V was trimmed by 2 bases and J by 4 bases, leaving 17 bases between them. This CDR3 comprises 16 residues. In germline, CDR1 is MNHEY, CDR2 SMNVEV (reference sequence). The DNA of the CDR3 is TGTGCCAGCAGTTTAAATGTTCAGCTAAGCTTCACTGAAGCTTTCTTT. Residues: CASSLNVQLSFTEAFF.

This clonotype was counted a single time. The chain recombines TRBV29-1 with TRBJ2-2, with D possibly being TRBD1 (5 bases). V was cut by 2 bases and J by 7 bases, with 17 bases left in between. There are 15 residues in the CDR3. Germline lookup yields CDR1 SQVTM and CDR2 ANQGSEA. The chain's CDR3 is CSVEMGPGRGGELFF. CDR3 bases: TGCAGCGTTGAAATGGGGCCAGGCCGCGGCGGGGAGCTGTTTTTT.

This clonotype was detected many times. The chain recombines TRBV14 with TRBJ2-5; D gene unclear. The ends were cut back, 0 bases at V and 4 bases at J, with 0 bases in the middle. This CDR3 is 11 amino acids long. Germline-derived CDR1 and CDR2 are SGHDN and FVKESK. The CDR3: CASSQEETQYF. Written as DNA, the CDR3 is TGTGCCAGCAGCCAAGAAGAGACCCAGTACTTC.

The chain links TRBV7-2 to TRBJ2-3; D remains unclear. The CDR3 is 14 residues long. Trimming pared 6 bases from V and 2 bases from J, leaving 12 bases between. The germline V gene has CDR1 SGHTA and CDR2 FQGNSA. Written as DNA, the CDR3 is TGTGCCAGCAGTCCTCTCCTATCCACAGATACGCAGTATTTT. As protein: CASSPLLSTDTQYF.

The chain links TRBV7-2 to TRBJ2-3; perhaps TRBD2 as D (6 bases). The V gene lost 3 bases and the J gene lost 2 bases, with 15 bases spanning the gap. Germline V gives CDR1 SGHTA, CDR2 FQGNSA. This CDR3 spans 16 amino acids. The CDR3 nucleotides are TGTGCCAGCAGCTTCGACGGGACTCGAACCACAGATACGCAGTATTTT. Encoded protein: CASSFDGTRTTDTQYF.

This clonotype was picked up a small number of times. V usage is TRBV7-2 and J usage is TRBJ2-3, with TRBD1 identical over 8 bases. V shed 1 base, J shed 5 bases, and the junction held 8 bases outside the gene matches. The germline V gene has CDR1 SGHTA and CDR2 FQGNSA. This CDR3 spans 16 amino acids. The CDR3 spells CASSLGGQGARDTQYF. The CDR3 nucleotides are TGTGCCAGCAGCTTAGGTGGGCAGGGGGCGAGAGATACGCAGTATTTT.

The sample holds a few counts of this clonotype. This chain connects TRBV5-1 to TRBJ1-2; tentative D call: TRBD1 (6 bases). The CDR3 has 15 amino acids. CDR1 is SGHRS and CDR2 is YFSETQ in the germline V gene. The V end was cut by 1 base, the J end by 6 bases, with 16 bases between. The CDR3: CASSLPGDGMDGYTF. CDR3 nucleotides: TGCGCCAGCAGCTTGCCAGGGGACGGTATGGATGGCTACACCTTC.

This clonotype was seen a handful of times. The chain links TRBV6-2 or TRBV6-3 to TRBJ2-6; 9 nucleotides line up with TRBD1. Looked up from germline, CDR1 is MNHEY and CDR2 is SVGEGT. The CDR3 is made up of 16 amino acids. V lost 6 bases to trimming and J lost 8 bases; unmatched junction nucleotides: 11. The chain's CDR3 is CASSPPGQGLSNVLTF. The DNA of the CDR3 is TGTGCCAGCAGCCCCCCGGGACAGGGCTTATCCAACGTCCTGACTTTC.

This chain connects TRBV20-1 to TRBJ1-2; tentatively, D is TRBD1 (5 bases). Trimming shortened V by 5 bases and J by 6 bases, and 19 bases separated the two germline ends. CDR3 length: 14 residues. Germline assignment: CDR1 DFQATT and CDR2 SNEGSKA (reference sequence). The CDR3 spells CSADRRGGFHGYTF. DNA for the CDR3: TGCAGTGCTGACCGCCGCGGGGGATTTCATGGCTACACCTTC.

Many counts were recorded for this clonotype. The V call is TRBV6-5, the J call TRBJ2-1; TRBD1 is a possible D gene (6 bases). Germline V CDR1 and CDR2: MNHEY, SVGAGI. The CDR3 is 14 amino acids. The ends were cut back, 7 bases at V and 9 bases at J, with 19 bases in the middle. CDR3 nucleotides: TGTGCCAGCACCTTCACCCCTCAGGGGCGTGAGCAGTTCTTC. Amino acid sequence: CASTFTPQGREQFF.

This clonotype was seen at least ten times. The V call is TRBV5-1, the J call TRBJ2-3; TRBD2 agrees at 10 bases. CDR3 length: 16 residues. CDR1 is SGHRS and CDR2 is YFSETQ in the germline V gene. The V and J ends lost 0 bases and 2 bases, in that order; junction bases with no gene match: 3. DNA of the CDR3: TGCGCCAGCAGCTTGGTAGCGGGGGGTTCCACAGATACGCAGTATTTT. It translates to CASSLVAGGSTDTQYF.

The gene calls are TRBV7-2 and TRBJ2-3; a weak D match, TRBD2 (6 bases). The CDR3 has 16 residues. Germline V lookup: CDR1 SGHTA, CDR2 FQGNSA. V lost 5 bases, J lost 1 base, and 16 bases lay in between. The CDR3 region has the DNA TGTGCCAGCAGCCGCCGACTAGGAGGGGGCACAGATACGCAGTATTTT. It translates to CASSRRLGGGTDTQYF.

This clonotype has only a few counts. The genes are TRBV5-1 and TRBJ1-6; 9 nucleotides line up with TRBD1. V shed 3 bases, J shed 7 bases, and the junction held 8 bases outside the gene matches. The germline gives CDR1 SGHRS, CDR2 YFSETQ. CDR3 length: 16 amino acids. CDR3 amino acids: CASSWTGQGGNSPLHF. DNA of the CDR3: TGCGCCAGCAGCTGGACGGGACAGGGAGGCAATTCACCCCTCCACTTT. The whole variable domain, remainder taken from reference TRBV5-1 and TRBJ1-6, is KAGVTQTPRYLIKTRGQQVTLSCSPISGHRSVSWYQQTPGQGLQFLFEYFSETQRNKGNFPGRFSGRQFSNSRSEMNVSTLELGDSALYLCASSWTGQGGNSPLHFGNGTRLTVT.